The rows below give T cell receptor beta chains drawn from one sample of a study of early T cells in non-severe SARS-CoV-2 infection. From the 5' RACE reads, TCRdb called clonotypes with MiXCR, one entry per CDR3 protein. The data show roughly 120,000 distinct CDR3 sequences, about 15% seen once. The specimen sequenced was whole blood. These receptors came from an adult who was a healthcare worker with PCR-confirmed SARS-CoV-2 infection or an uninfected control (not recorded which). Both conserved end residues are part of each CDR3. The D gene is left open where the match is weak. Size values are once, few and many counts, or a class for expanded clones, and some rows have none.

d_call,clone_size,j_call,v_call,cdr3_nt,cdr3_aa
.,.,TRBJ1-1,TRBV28,TGTGCCAGCAGGGTTTCCGTCCGAGGTCGGACTGAAGCTTTCTTT,CASRVSVRGRTEAFF
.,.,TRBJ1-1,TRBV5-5,TGTGCCAGCAGCTTGGCTACAGGGTTCCGGAACACTGAAGCTTTCTTT,CASSLATGFRNTEAFF
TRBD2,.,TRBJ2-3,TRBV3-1,TGTGCCAGCAGCCAAGATTGGGGAGGGGAGAGCACAGATACGCAGTATTTT,CASSQDWGGESTDTQYF
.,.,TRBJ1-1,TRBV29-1,TGCAGCGTTGAGCCGGGGGCTGTCACTGAAGCTTTCTTT,CSVEPGAVTEAFF
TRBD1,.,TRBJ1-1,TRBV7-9,TGTGCCAGCAGCTCGACAGGGAACACAGAAGCTTTT,CASSSTGNTEAF
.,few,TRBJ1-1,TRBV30,TGTGCCTGGACCGGGATTGGATTGAACACTGAAGCTTTCTTT,CAWTGIGLNTEAFF
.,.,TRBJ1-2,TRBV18,TGTGCCAGCTCACCACCTCCAGCGGGCTATGGCTACACCTTC,CASSPPPAGYGYTF
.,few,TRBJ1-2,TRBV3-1,TGTGCCAGCAGCCACGGGACCCCCGCAGGCTATGGCTACACCTTC,CASSHGTPAGYGYTF
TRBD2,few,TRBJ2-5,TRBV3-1,TGTGCCAGCGCTCCGGGGGGGGCCCAAGAGACCCAGTACTTC,CASAPGGAQETQYF
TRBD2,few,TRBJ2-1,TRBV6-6,TGTGCCAGCGAGGATAGCGGGGGGGTCTACAATGAGCAGTTCTTC,CASEDSGGVYNEQFF
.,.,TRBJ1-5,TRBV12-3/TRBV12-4,TGTGCCAGCAGTTCCGAGACGGGAAACCAGCCCCAGCATTTT,CASSSETGNQPQHF
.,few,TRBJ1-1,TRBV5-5,TGTGCCAGCAGCTTGGTTCAGACTGAAGCTTTCTTT,CASSLVQTEAFF
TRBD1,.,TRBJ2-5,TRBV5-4,TGTGCCAGCAGCAAAAAGACAGGGGACCAAGAGACCCAGTACTTC,CASSKKTGDQETQYF
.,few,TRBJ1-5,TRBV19,TGTGCCAGTAGTGTCTTACAAAGCAATCAGCCCCAGCATTTT,CASSVLQSNQPQHF
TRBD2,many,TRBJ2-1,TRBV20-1,TGCAGTGCTCCCGGGGAGGGTCTCGGGATTTACAATGAGCAGTTCTTC,CSAPGEGLGIYNEQFF
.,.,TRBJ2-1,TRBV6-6,TGTGCCAGCAGTTACGGACCCAATGAGCAGTTCTTC,CASSYGPNEQFF
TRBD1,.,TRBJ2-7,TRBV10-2,TGCGCCAGCAAGCGGGACAGGGGACCCTACGAGCAGTACTTC,CASKRDRGPYEQYF
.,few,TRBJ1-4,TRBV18,TGTGCCAGCTCACCAGGGGCTTATGAAAAACTGTTTTTT,CASSPGAYEKLFF
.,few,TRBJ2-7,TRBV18,TGTGCCAGCTCACCGGGGGCGGGGGACGAGCAGTACTTC,CASSPGAGDEQYF
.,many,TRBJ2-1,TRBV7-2,TGTGCCAGCAGCTTAGCAGGCCTCTCCTACAATGAGCAGTTCTTC,CASSLAGLSYNEQFF
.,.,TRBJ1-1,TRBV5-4,TGTGCCAGCAGCTTCGACGCTGGCACTGAAGCTTTCTTT,CASSFDAGTEAFF
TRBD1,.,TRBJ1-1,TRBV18,TGTGCCAGCTCACGGGACAGGGACAAAGCTTTCTTT,CASSRDRDKAFF
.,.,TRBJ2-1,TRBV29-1,TGCAGCCAACTTGGGGGGAGCAATGAGCAGTTCTTC,CSQLGGSNEQFF
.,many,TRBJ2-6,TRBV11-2,TGTGCCAGCAGCTTAGGCCCCGTCCTGACTTTC,CASSLGPVLTF
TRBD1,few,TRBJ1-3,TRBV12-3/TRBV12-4,TGTGCCAGCAGTGCCGTACCGGGACAGGGGTCTGGAAACACCATATATTTT,CASSAVPGQGSGNTIYF
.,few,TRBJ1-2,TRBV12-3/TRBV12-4,TGTGCCAGCAGTTTACTTCAGGCTGGTGGCTACACCTTC,CASSLLQAGGYTF
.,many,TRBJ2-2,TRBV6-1,TGTGCCAGCAGGGCCCAGGGGAGAACGAACACCGGGGAGCTGTTTTTT,CASRAQGRTNTGELFF
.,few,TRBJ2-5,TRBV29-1,TGCAGCGTTGTAGAGCAAGGGATCCAAGAGACCCAGTACTTC,CSVVEQGIQETQYF
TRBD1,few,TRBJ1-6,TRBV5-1,TGCGCCAGCAGTAACGACAGGGGAGTTTCACCCCTCCACTTT,CASSNDRGVSPLHF
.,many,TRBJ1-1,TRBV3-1,TGTGCCAGCAGCAAGCGACCTTCGGGTATCCCGAGGGCGAGTAGAACTGAAGCTTTCTTT,CASSKRPSGIPRASRTEAFF
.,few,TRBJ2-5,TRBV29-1,TGCAGCGGGGGACATGGAAGAGAGACCCAGTACTTC,CSGGHGRETQYF
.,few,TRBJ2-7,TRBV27,TGTGCCAGCAGTTTGATCTTCGGCGAGCAGTACTTC,CASSLIFGEQYF
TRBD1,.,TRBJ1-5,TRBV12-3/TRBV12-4,TGTGCCAGCAGTTTCGGAGGGGCAGGGGGGCAGCCCCAGCATTTT,CASSFGGAGGQPQHF
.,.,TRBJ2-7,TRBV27,TGTGCCAGCAGTTTAACGGGGAGCCCCTACGAGCAGTACTTC,CASSLTGSPYEQYF
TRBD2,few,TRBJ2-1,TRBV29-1,TGCAGCGTTGACGGAGCGGGGGGTTCCAATGAGCAGTTCTTC,CSVDGAGGSNEQFF
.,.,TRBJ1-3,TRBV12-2,TGTGCAAGTCGCTTAGTTCTCCCAGGAACCTCTGGAAACACCATATATTTT,CASRLVLPGTSGNTIYF
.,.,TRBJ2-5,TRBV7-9,TGTGCCAGCAGCTTAGACGGTGGGAGGACAGAGACCCAGTACTTC,CASSLDGGRTETQYF
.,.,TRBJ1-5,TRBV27,TGTGCCAGCAGTTCACGAACCTATCAGCCCCAGCATTTT,CASSSRTYQPQHF
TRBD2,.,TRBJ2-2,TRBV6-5,TGTGCCAGCTGGCGGGGGTCTGGGGAGCTGTTTTTT,CASWRGSGELFF
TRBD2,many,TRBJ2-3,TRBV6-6,TGTGCCAGCAGTTACGGGCTAGCGGGGGTAATAGATACGCAGTATTTT,CASSYGLAGVIDTQYF
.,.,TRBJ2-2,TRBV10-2,TGCGCCAGCAGTGAGCGACTATCAGGCGGGGAGCTGTTTTTT,CASSERLSGGELFF
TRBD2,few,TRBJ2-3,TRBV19,TGTGCCAGTACGAACGGGGGGTACACAGATACGCAGTATTTT,CASTNGGYTDTQYF
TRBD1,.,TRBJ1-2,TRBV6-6,TGTGCCAGCATTCCGGACAGGGGAGATGGCTACACCTTC,CASIPDRGDGYTF
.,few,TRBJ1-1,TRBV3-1,TGTGCCAGCAGCCAAGCACTTGTGAACACTGAAGCTTTCTTT,CASSQALVNTEAFF
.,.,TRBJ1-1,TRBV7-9,TGTGCCAGCAGCTTAGTCTTGATGAACACTGAAGCTTTCTTT,CASSLVLMNTEAFF
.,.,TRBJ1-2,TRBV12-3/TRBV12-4,TGTGCCAGCAGTTTCCCCGGGGGGCTCCTAAGGTATGGCTACACCTTC,CASSFPGGLLRYGYTF
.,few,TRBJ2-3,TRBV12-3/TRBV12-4,TGTGCCAGCAGTTTGCAGGGAGGCACAGATACGCAGTATTTT,CASSLQGGTDTQYF
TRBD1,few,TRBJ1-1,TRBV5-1,TGCGCCAGCAGCTTGGCCCAGGACAGGGGCACTGAAGCTTTCTTT,CASSLAQDRGTEAFF
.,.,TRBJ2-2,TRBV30,TGTGCCTGGAGTGTCTCACCCACGGGGGAGCTGTTTTTT,CAWSVSPTGELFF
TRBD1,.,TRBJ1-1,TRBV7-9,TGTGCCAGCAGCCACAGGGGGCAAGGGGGAGCTTTCTTT,CASSHRGQGGAFF